Below, 27 T cell receptor beta chains from the same sample are listed, as sequenced in a study of TIL therapy for anti-PD-1-resistant metastatic lung cancer (dated by TCRdb to the early 2020s). TCR beta CDR3 regions were amplified from genomic DNA with the immunoSEQ v3 hsTCRB kit using bias-controlled multiplex PCR. The source is immuneACCESS, and TCRdb retained only in-frame sequences with V and J called. Part of the clones is not carried over; for the studies checked, unresolved V genes explain less than half of this, and the remainder is unexplained. Across this sample there are some 11,000 clones, with 58% seen only once. 7.4% of the sample belongs to the ten largest clones. Read against the paper, the sample's time point label means: pre-treatment sample, taken before nivolumab and TIL therapy. The baseline tumor samples, taken from the same resection that was used to grow TIL, were excised metastases, most often pleural nodules or supraclavicular lymph nodes.

The sample here was tumor tissue, taken at baseline. The receptors were gathered from a person aged 30 to 80 with non-small cell lung cancer.

The chain uses TRBV3-1 (or the pseudogene TRBV3-2) and TRBJ2-3; the match to TRBD2 covers 8 bases. Per germline, CDR1 LGHDT and CDR2 YNNKEL (reference sequence). The CDR3 length is 14 residues. V was pared by 0 bases and J by 9 bases, with 5 bases of the junction left unmatched. Here the CDR3 reads CASSQDSGGRTQYF. As DNA, the CDR3 is TGTGCCAGCAGCCAAGACTCGGGCGGGAGGACGCAGTATTTT.

The table lists this clone with a count of one. The chain joins TRBV30 to TRBJ2-7; 7 bases match TRBD2. CDR1 and CDR2 from the germline V gene are GTSNPN and SVGIG (reference sequence). After removal of 0 bases from V and 4 bases from J, the junction contained 9 bases not matched to a gene. The CDR3 has 15 amino acids. The CDR3 protein is CAWSVGGGAPYEQYF. The CDR3 DNA reads TGTGCCTGGAGTGTGGGCGGGGGTGCGCCTTACGAGCAGTACTTC.

The genes are TRBV11-2 and TRBJ2-1; no clear D gene. Germline assignment: CDR1 SGHAT and CDR2 FQNNGV. V was pared by 3 bases and J by 7 bases, with 4 bases between. This CDR3 has 11 residues. The CDR3, as DNA: TGTGCCAGCAGCTTTAATAATGAGCAGTTCTTC. This encodes CASSFNNEQFF.

This clone was counted a few times. This chain links TRBV6-1 with TRBJ2-7; 7 nucleotides line up with TRBD2. In germline, CDR1 is MNHNS, CDR2 SASEGT. V dropped 2 bases and J dropped 5; count of bases not matched to a gene: 12. The CDR3 spans 16 residues. The CDR3 protein is CASSELWGGVPNEQYF. The DNA of the CDR3 is TGTGCCAGCAGTGAACTTTGGGGGGGGGTACCCAACGAGCAGTACTTC.

This chain uses TRBV28 with TRBJ2-3, with TRBD2 matching 8 bases. V lost 6 bases, J lost 4 bases, and 18 bases stayed unmatched. Germline V gene sequence: CDR1 MDHEN, CDR2 SYDVKM. The CDR3 loop spans 18 amino acids. The CDR3 sequence: CASRRFFNSGKSADTQYF. CDR3 bases: TGTGCCAGCAGACGGTTTTTTAATAGCGGGAAAAGCGCAGATACGCAGTATTTT.

The chain employs TRBV18 and TRBJ1-1; the D is unclear. V was clipped by 0 bases and J by 4 bases, with 9 bases between them. The CDR3 consists of 14 residues. Looked up from germline, CDR1 is KGHSH and CDR2 is LQKENI. The CDR3 DNA follows: TGTGCCAGCTCACCACCGGCAGTTGGCACTGAAGCTTTCTTT. Translated: CASSPPAVGTEAFF.

The chain couples TRBV2 to TRBJ1-1; D is perhaps TRBD1 (5 bases). V lost 0 bases, J lost 1 base, and 12 bases lay in between. The V gene's germline CDR1 is SNHLY and CDR2 FYNNEI. This CDR3 is built from 16 residues. The CDR3 protein is CASSEAPDTQNTEAFF. CDR3 DNA: TGTGCCAGCAGTGAAGCTCCGGACACCCAGAACACTGAAGCTTTCTTT.

In this sample, this clone turned up a few times. This sequence joins TRBV3-1 (or the pseudogene TRBV3-2) and TRBJ2-7; TRBD1 might be the D (5 bases). The CDR3 spans 13 residues. Germline V CDR1 and CDR2: LGHDT, YNNKEL (reference sequence). Trimming took 10 bases from V and 1 from J, leaving 14 bases between them. CDR3 in DNA: TGTGCCACAGGGATCGGCTTTTCCTACGAGCAGTACTTC. It is translated as CATGIGFSYEQYF.

The chain links TRBV7-6 to TRBJ2-7; 11 bases are a match to TRBD2. The CDR3 is made up of 18 amino acids. V dropped 5 bases and J dropped 0; count of bases not matched to a gene: 12. Per the germline V gene, CDR1 is SGHVS and CDR2 is FNYEAQ. The CDR3 region is CASSPLAGGLPFSYEQYF. The DNA for the CDR3 is TGTGCCAGCAGCCCCCTAGCGGGGGGACTCCCATTCTCCTACGAGCAGTACTTC.

This clone came up once. The chain uses TRBV4-1 and TRBJ2-3; 8 bases align to TRBD1. The ends lost 5 bases at V and 5 bases at J; junction bases unmatched: 9. This CDR3 has 15 residues. Germline CDR1 reads MGHRA; CDR2 reads YSYEKL. CDR3 protein: CASSLAQGAEDTQYF. CDR3 sequence (DNA): TGCGCCAGCAGCTTAGCTCAGGGGGCCGAAGATACGCAGTATTTT.

This clone was picked up one time. The gene calls are TRBV15 and TRBJ2-5; D is possibly TRBD2 (6 bases). The CDR3 covers 15 residues. CDR1 and CDR2 from the germline V gene are LNHNV and YYDKDF (reference sequence). V dropped 0 bases and J dropped 4 bases, with 12 bases sitting between them. For the CDR3, the DNA is TGTGCCACCAGCAGAGATACGCTAGCGAGAGAGACCCAGTACTTC. This encodes CATSRDTLARETQYF.

The V call is TRBV5-5, the J call TRBJ2-5, with D tentatively TRBD1 (5 bases). This CDR3 contains 15 residues. Between the trimmed V and J ends, which lost 3 bases and 1 base, there was a span of 13 bases. Germline values: CDR1 SGHKS, CDR2 YYEKEE (reference sequence). As DNA, the CDR3 is TGTGCCAGCAGCTGGGGTAGACAGCCCCAAGAGACCCAGTACTTC. Its protein is CASSWGRQPQETQYF.

This clone was seen only once. The chain employs TRBV12-3 or TRBV12-4 and TRBJ2-1; no clear D gene. The CDR3 sequence is 13 residues long. V lost 0 bases and J lost 9, with 9 bases in between. This CDR3 is CASSLALAGEQFF. The CDR3 DNA sequence: TGTGCCAGCAGTTTAGCGCTGGCCGGTGAGCAGTTCTTC.

This clone was seen more than once but under ten times. The chain joins TRBV6-6 to TRBJ1-1; TRBD1 might be the D (5 bases). The germline V gene has CDR1 MNHNY and CDR2 SVGAGI (reference sequence). The V end was cut by 4 bases, the J end by 4 bases, with 13 bases between. The CDR3 spans 14 residues. The CDR3 spells CASSSSLGGTEAFF. CDR3 DNA sequence: TGTGCCAGCAGTTCCTCCCTGGGGGGCACTGAAGCTTTCTTT.

The J gene is TRBJ1-1, the V gene TRBV3-1 (or the pseudogene TRBV3-2); D is unresolved. This CDR3 is 11 amino acids long. The germline V gene encodes CDR1 LGHDT and CDR2 YNNKEL (reference sequence). The V end lost 7 bases, the J end lost 5 bases, and 8 bases lay between the germline ends. In DNA, the CDR3 is TGTGCCAGCATGTGGCAGACTGAAGCTTTCTTT. Translation: CASMWQTEAFF.

The gene calls are TRBV6-2 or TRBV6-3 and TRBJ2-7, with D hard to call. V lost 3 bases and J 1 base, leaving 7 bases between the germline ends. Germline V lookup: CDR1 MNHEY, CDR2 SVGEGT. The CDR3 totals 13 residues. CDR3 in amino acids: CASSYTASYEQYF. DNA for the CDR3: TGTGCCAGCAGTTATACAGCTTCCTACGAGCAGTACTTC.

This clone was observed a handful of times. J is TRBJ1-2 and V is TRBV19, with D hard to call. Deletions cut 7 bases from V and 3 bases from J, with 12 bases between. The CDR3 covers 13 residues. CDR1 is LNHDA, CDR2 SQIVND, per germline (reference sequence). The CDR3 loop reads CASKGRADYGYTF. CDR3 bases: TGTGCCAGTAAAGGCCGGGCAGACTATGGCTACACCTTC. Together with reference TRBV19 and TRBJ1-2, the CDR3 gives the full variable domain: DGGITQSPKYLFRKEGQNVTLSCEQNLNHDAMYWYRQDPGQGLRLIYYSQIVNDFQKGDIAEGYSVSREKKESFPLTVTSAQKNPTAFYLCASKGRADYGYTFGSGTRLTVV.

The chain employs TRBV4-1 and TRBJ1-1; weak D call: TRBD1 (6 bases). The CDR3 contains 17 residues. The V and J ends lost 2 bases and 1 base respectively, with 17 bases between them. Germline CDR1 and CDR2: MGHRA and YSYEKL. CDR3 sequence reads: CASSQYLQGRGNTEAFF. In DNA form, the CDR3 reads TGCGCCAGCAGCCAATATCTCCAGGGGAGGGGGAACACTGAAGCTTTCTTT.

The gene calls are TRBV5-5 and TRBJ2-1; 9 positions match TRBD1. Germline lookup yields CDR1 SGHKS and CDR2 YYEKEE (reference sequence). Unmatched junction bases numbered 4, after V lost 4 bases and J lost 8 bases. The CDR3 contains 13 residues. CDR3 DNA sequence: TGTGCCAGCAGCCGGGGACAGGGCGATGAGCAGTTCTTC. It specifies CASSRGQGDEQFF.

The rearrangement joins TRBV30 to TRBJ2-2, with 10 positions matching TRBD2. From germline, CDR1 is GTSNPN and CDR2 SVGIG (reference sequence). The J segment lost 5 bases and the V segment lost 0 bases, leaving 3 bases of the junction unmatched. There are 15 residues in the CDR3. The CDR3 DNA reads as TGTGCCTGGAGTGTACTAGCGGGGCCTACCGGGGAGCTGTTTTTT. This translates into CAWSVLAGPTGELFF.

The CDR3 region is CASSPGRLSYEQYF. The CDR3 DNA follows: TGTGCCAGCTCACCCGGACGGCTCTCCTACGAGCAGTACTTC. The rearrangement uses TRBV18 and TRBJ2-7; unclear D gene. The ends were cut back, 3 bases at V and 0 bases at J, with 9 bases in the middle. Germline values: CDR1 KGHSH, CDR2 LQKENI. The CDR3 extends over 14 amino acids.

The chain couples TRBV6-2 or TRBV6-3 to TRBJ2-7; TRBD1 or TRBD2 may be the D gene (5 bases each). Trimming cost V 4 bases and J 1 base, with 11 bases left between them. Germline V gives CDR1 MNHEY, CDR2 SVGEGT. The CDR3 has 14 residues. CDR3: CASSSGDGSYEQYF. For the CDR3, the DNA is TGTGCCAGCAGTTCTGGGGACGGTTCCTACGAGCAGTACTTC.

The rearrangement links TRBV28 to TRBJ1-6; 7 bases fit TRBD1. Germline loops: CDR1 MDHEN, CDR2 SYDVKM. CDR3 length: 15 amino acids. The trim removed 3 bases at V and 5 bases at J, leaving 4 bases unmatched. The CDR3 protein is CASSFTGVDNSPLHF. The DNA of the CDR3 is TGTGCCAGCAGTTTCACAGGGGTAGATAATTCACCCCTCCACTTT.

The chain uses TRBV27 and TRBJ2-6; D not resolved. CDR1 and CDR2 (germline): MNHEY, SMNVEV (reference sequence). The V and J ends lost 4 bases and 2 bases respectively, with 3 bases between them. CDR3 size: 13 residues. The CDR3 sequence: CASSSAGANVLTF. DNA of the CDR3: TGTGCCAGCAGTTCAGCTGGGGCCAACGTCCTGACTTTC.

This clone was recorded only once. CDR3 loop: CASSASQTGGVSEQYF. The CDR3 coding sequence is TGTGCCAGCAGTGCCAGCCAGACAGGGGGAGTTAGCGAGCAGTACTTC. This sequence joins TRBV2 and TRBJ2-7; TRBD1 agrees at 9 bases. V lost 4 bases, J lost 6 bases, and 13 bases stayed unmatched. In germline, CDR1 is SNHLY, CDR2 FYNNEI. The CDR3 contains 16 residues.

The chain is built from TRBV20-1 and TRBJ1-5; the D is unclear. The ends were cut back, 3 bases at V and 0 bases at J, with 9 bases in the middle. The germline CDR1 and CDR2 sequences are DFQATT and SNEGSKA (reference sequence). This CDR3 spans 14 amino acids. CDR3 sequence: CSASPGISNQPQHF. In DNA, the CDR3 is TGCAGTGCTAGTCCGGGGATTAGCAATCAGCCCCAGCATTTT.

A single count supports this clone. This rearrangement joins TRBV5-1 to TRBJ2-2; D is undetermined. The V end lost 5 bases, the J end lost 0 bases, and 8 bases lay between the germline ends. Germline V lookup: CDR1 SGHRS, CDR2 YFSETQ. The CDR3 length is 14 residues. CDR3: CASSGKANTGELFF. CDR3 bases: TGCGCCAGCAGTGGAAAGGCGAACACCGGGGAGCTGTTTTTT.